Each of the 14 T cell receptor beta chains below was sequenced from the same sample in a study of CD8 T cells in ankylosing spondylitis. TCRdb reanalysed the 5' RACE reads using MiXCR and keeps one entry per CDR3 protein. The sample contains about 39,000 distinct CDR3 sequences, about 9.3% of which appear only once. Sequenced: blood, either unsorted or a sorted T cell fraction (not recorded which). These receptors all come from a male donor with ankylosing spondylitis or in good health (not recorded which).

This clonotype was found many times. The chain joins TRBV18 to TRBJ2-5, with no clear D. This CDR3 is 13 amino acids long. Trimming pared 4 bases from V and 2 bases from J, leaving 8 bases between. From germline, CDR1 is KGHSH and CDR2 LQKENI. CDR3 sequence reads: CASSQAVQETQYF. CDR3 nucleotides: TGTGCCAGCTCACAGGCCGTACAAGAGACCCAGTACTTC.

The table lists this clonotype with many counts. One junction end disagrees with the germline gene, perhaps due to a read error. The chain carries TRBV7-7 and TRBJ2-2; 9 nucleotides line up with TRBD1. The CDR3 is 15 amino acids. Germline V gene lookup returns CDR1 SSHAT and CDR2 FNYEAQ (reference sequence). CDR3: CASSRTGGDTGELFF. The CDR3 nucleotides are TGTGCTAGCAGCCGAACAGGGGGCGACACCGGGGAGCTGTTTTTT.

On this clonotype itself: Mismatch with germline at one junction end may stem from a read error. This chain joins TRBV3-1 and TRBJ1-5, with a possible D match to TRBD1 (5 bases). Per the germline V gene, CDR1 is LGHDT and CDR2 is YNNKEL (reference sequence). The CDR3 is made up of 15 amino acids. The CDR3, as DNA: TGTGCCAGCTGCCAAGGGACGGGGAGCAATCAGCCCCAGCATTTT. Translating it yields CASCQGTGSNQPQHF.

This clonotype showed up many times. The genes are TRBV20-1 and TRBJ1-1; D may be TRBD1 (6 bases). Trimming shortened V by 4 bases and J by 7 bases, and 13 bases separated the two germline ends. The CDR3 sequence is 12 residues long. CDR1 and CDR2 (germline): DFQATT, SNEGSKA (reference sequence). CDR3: CSAKTQGIEAFF. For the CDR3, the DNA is TGCAGTGCTAAGACCCAGGGGATTGAAGCTTTCTTT.

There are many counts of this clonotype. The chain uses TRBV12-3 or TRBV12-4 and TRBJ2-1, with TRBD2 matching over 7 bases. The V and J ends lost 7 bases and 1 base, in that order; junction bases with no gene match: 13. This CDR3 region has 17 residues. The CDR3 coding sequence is TGTGCCAGCAATGTGGGGGGGAGTAGCGGATCCTACAATGAGCAGTTCTTC. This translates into CASNVGGSSGSYNEQFF.

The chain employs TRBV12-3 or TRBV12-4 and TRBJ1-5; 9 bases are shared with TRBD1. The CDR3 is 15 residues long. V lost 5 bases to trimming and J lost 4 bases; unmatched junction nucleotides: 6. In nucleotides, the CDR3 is TGTGCCAGCAGTGAACAGGGGGCGGGGAATCAGCCCCAGCATTTT. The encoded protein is CASSEQGAGNQPQHF.

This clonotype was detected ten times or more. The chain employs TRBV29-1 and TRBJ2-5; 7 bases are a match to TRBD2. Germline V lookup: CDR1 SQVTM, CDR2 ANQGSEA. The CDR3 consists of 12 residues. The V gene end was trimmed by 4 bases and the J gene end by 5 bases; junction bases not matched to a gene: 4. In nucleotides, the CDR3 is TGCAGCGTTGGTTTGGGGGGGGAGACCCAGTACTTC. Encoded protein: CSVGLGGETQYF.

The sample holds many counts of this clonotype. CDR3 bases: TGTGCCAGCAGTGGGACTAGCGGGAGTCACGAGCAGTACTTC. This sequence encodes CASSGTSGSHEQYF. V gene TRBV25-1 combines with J gene TRBJ2-7, with 13 bases that match TRBD2. The CDR3 is 14 amino acids. CDR1 is MGHDK and CDR2 is SYGVNS in the germline V gene. With 4 bases clipped from V and 5 bases from J, the junction kept 2 bases outside the gene matches.

The CDR3 is CASSEAPTGDYEQYF. In DNA form, the CDR3 reads TGTGCCAGCAGTGAAGCGCCGACAGGGGACTACGAGCAGTACTTC. This chain connects TRBV2 to TRBJ2-7; 8 positions match TRBD1. The CDR3 covers 15 residues. With V trimmed by 0 bases and J by 3 bases, 4 bases remained unmatched. Germline V CDR1 and CDR2: SNHLY, FYNNEI.

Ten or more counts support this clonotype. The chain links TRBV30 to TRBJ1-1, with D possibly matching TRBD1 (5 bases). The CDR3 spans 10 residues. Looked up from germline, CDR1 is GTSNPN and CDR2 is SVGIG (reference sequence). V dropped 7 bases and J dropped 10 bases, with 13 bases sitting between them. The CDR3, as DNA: TGTGCCTTCGATCAGAGGGGAGCTTTCTTT. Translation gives CAFDQRGAFF.

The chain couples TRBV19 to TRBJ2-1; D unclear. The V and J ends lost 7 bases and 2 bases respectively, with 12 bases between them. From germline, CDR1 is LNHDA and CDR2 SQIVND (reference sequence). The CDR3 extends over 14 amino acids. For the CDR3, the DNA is TGTGCCAGTAAAAGTGGGGTAACCTACAATGAGCAGTTCTTC. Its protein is CASKSGVTYNEQFF. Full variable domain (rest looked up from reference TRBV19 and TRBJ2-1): DGGITQSPKYLFRKEGQNVTLSCEQNLNHDAMYWYRQDPGQGLRLIYYSQIVNDFQKGDIAEGYSVSREKKESFPLTVTSAQKNPTAFYLCASKSGVTYNEQFFGPGTRLTVL.

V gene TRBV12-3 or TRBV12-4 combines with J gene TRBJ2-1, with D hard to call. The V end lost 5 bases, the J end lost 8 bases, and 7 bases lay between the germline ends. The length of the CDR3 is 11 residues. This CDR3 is CASSKPYEQFF. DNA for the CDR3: TGTGCCAGCAGTAAGCCTTATGAGCAGTTCTTC.

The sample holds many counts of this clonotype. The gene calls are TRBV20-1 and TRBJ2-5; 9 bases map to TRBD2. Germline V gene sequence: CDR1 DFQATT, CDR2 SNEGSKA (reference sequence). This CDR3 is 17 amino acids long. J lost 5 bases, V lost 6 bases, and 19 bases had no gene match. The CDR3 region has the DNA TGCAGTGCCTCGCTCCCCCTGGGACTAGCTTTAGATGAGACCCAGTACTTC. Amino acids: CSASLPLGLALDETQYF.

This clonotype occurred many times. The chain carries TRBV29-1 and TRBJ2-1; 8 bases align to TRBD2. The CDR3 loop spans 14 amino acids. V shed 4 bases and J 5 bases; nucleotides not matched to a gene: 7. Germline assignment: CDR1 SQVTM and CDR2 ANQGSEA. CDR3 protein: CSVVLAGLNNEQFF. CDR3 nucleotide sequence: TGCAGCGTTGTCCTAGCGGGTCTCAACAATGAGCAGTTCTTC.